This is a list of T cell receptor beta chains from one sample in a study of blood T cell dynamics during melanoma immunotherapy. Data came from immunoSEQ multiplex PCR; TCRdb stores just in-frame clones and leaves some out. The sample gives 17,000 or so clones, around 83% of which show up once; approximately 6.9% is in the top ten. Here the sequenced sample was blood, taken from a patient treated with checkpoint blockade. These receptors were collected from a human donor with melanoma. CDR3s include the opening cysteine and the closing phenylalanine or tryptophan. The D gene is left open where the match is weak. Expanded clones get a size class; other rows say once, few or many, or leave the size out.

TRBJ2-1 | NA | TRBV5-1 | TRBD2 | CASRPTSGSSYNEQFF | TGCGCCAGCAGACCGACTAGCGGAAGCTCCTACAATGAGCAGTTCTTC
TRBJ2-3 | NA | TRBV21-1 | NA | CAARLAETSTDTQYF | TGTGCCGCACGGCTAGCGGAAACTAGCACAGATACGCAGTATTTT
TRBJ2-6 | NA | TRBV7-9 | NA | CASRASSGANVLTF | TGTGCCAGCAGAGCTTCCTCTGGGGCCAACGTCCTGACTTTC
TRBJ1-5 | once | TRBV28 | TRBD1 | CASSPSRGQLNQPQHF | TGTGCCAGCAGTCCCTCCCGGGGACAGTTGAATCAGCCCCAGCATTTT
TRBJ2-7 | NA | TRBV7-3 | NA | CASNNNRQERSYEQYF | TGTGCCAGCAACAACAATCGACAGGAAAGAAGCTACGAGCAGTACTTC
TRBJ2-2 | NA | TRBV4-3 | NA | CASSQGQRGTGELFF | TGCGCCAGCAGCCAAGGTCAGAGGGGTACCGGGGAGCTGTTTTTT
TRBJ1-5 | NA | TRBV6-5 | NA | CASSKNSNQPQHF | TGTGCCAGCAGTAAAAATAGCAATCAGCCCCAGCATTTT
TRBJ2-7 | once | TRBV7-2 | TRBD2 | CASSQMAGGIYEQYF | TGTGCCAGCAGCCAAATGGCGGGAGGGATATACGAGCAGTACTTC